These T cell receptor beta chains were read from a single sample in a study of T cells after yellow fever vaccination. TCRdb fed the 5' RACE reads into MiXCR, producing one record per CDR3 protein. The sample consists of roughly 170,000 distinct CDR3 sequences, approximately 9.7% of them appearing once. Sequenced material: CD8+ T cells sorted from PBMCs, taken 45 days after the yellow fever booster vaccination. The receptors here all came from a man in his late teens or twenties who received the YFV17D yellow fever vaccine. CDR3s include the opening cysteine and the closing phenylalanine or tryptophan. The D gene is left open where the match is weak. Not all rows give a size; the values are once, few, many and, for expanded clones, a class.

V	size	D	J	CDR3	DNA
TRBV4-1	few	NA	TRBJ1-1	CASSQPGQNTEAFF	TGCGCCAGCAGCCAACCCGGGCAGAACACTGAAGCTTTCTTT
TRBV4-1	few	NA	TRBJ1-5	CASSPLGGRGQPQHF	TGCGCCAGCAGCCCTTTGGGAGGGCGCGGTCAGCCCCAGCATTTT
TRBV7-2	few	NA	TRBJ1-2	CASSPGTHYGYTF	TGTGCCAGCAGCCCCGGGACACACTATGGCTACACCTTC
TRBV15	NA	TRBD2	TRBJ2-2	CATSRDRGGTYGELFF	TGTGCCACCAGCAGAGACCGGGGGGGGACCTACGGGGAGCTGTTTTTT
TRBV5-5	NA	TRBD1	TRBJ2-1	CASSYSQGAWVNEQFF	TGTGCCAGCAGCTACTCCCAGGGGGCGTGGGTCAATGAGCAGTTCTTC
TRBV7-8	few	TRBD2	TRBJ2-3	CASSLGGGQGDTQYF	TGTGCCAGCAGCTTAGGCGGGGGGCAGGGAGATACGCAGTATTTT
TRBV29-1	few	NA	TRBJ2-5	CSVDIAGPQETQYF	TGCAGCGTTGATATCGCGGGGCCCCAAGAGACCCAGTACTTC
TRBV4-2	NA	NA	TRBJ2-5	CASSQEGRAETQYF	TGTGCCAGCAGCCAGGAAGGACGGGCAGAGACCCAGTACTTC
TRBV24-1	few	TRBD1	TRBJ2-2	CATSDYLNRDRGWDTGELFF	TGTGCCACCAGTGATTACTTAAACCGGGACAGGGGCTGGGACACCGGGGAGCTGTTTTTT
TRBV6-1	few	TRBD1	TRBJ1-2	CATSGTGGGSYGYTF	TGTGCCACCTCAGGGACAGGGGGCGGAAGCTATGGCTACACCTTC
TRBV3-1	many	TRBD2	TRBJ2-1	CASSQDLFAGGPGEQFF	TGTGCCAGCAGCCAAGACTTGTTTGCGGGGGGGCCTGGTGAGCAGTTCTTC
TRBV7-2	few	NA	TRBJ2-1	CASSLVGGHNEQFF	TGTGCCAGCAGCTTAGTTGGGGGGCACAATGAGCAGTTCTTC
TRBV4-1	NA	TRBD2	TRBJ2-3	CASSRDGGLVTQYF	TGCGCCAGCAGCCGGGACGGGGGGTTAGTTACGCAGTATTTT
TRBV19	few	TRBD2	TRBJ2-3	CASLAGRGGSDTQYF	TGTGCCAGCCTGGCAGGGAGGGGAGGATCAGATACGCAGTATTTT
TRBV9	few	NA	TRBJ2-2	CASSDDSGHTGELFF	TGTGCCAGCAGCGACGACAGCGGACACACCGGGGAGCTGTTTTTT
TRBV7-2	NA	TRBD1	TRBJ2-3	CASSYRWGGQGAQRTDTQYF	TGTGCCAGCAGCTACCGGTGGGGGGGACAGGGGGCGCAACGTACAGATACGCAGTATTTT
TRBV6-2/TRBV6-3	NA	TRBD1	TRBJ2-7	CASTPGQGPHEQYF	TGTGCCAGCACCCCGGGACAGGGCCCCCACGAGCAGTACTTC
TRBV7-3	NA	TRBD2	TRBJ2-2	CASSSPSGGDPNTGELFF	TGTGCCAGCAGCTCCCCTAGCGGGGGTGACCCGAACACCGGGGAGCTGTTTTTT
TRBV6-1	NA	NA	TRBJ2-5	CASIELGGETQYF	TGTGCCAGCATTGAATTAGGCGGAGAGACCCAGTACTTC
TRBV4-2	few	TRBD1	TRBJ2-2	CASSPRQGYTGELFF	TGTGCCAGCAGCCCCCGACAGGGGTACACCGGGGAGCTGTTTTTT
TRBV6-1	few	TRBD2	TRBJ2-7	CASSEGRGGNYEQYF	TGTGCCAGCAGTGAGGGAAGGGGAGGGAACTACGAGCAGTACTTC
TRBV4-3	many	NA	TRBJ1-2	CASSQVPGLRYGYTF	TGCGCCAGCAGCCAAGTACCAGGGTTGCGTTATGGCTACACCTTC
TRBV4-1	NA	TRBD2	TRBJ2-1	CASTSFPTSGGAVYNEQFF	TGCGCCAGCACCAGTTTCCCGACTAGCGGGGGGGCGGTCTACAATGAGCAGTTCTTC
TRBV6-2/TRBV6-3	few	NA	TRBJ2-7	CASRDFGQFYEQYF	TGTGCCAGCAGAGACTTTGGACAGTTCTACGAGCAGTACTTC
TRBV11-1	many	NA	TRBJ2-1	CASSLAHREWYNEQFF	TGTGCCAGCAGCTTAGCGCACAGGGAGTGGTACAATGAGCAGTTCTTC
TRBV7-2	many	NA	TRBJ2-1	CASSLASGGGYEQFF	TGTGCCAGCAGCTTAGCGTCTGGGGGAGGTTATGAGCAGTTCTTC
TRBV10-2	NA	NA	TRBJ2-5	CATRAFVRGHETQYF	TGCGCCACCCGAGCGTTCGTCAGGGGCCACGAGACCCAGTACTTC
TRBV12-3/TRBV12-4	many	TRBD2	TRBJ2-1	CASSPPGGPGNEQFF	TGTGCCAGCAGTCCCCCGGGGGGGCCGGGCAATGAGCAGTTCTTC
TRBV14	NA	NA	TRBJ1-2	CASSRDRNNYGYTF	TGTGCCAGCAGCCGAGACAGGAATAACTATGGCTACACCTTC
TRBV28	NA	NA	TRBJ2-1	CASTPFLSNEQFF	TGTGCCAGCACCCCGTTTTTGTCCAATGAGCAGTTCTTC
TRBV11-2	NA	TRBD2	TRBJ2-3	CASSPLAGFTDTQYF	TGTGCCAGCAGCCCACTAGCGGGTTTCACAGATACGCAGTATTTT
TRBV27	few	TRBD2	TRBJ2-7	CASSWSSGVYEQYF	TGTGCCAGCAGTTGGTCTAGCGGGGTGTACGAGCAGTACTTC
TRBV4-3	NA	NA	TRBJ1-1	CASSQDGLGSEAFF	TGCGCCAGCAGCCAAGACGGATTAGGTTCTGAAGCTTTCTTT
TRBV28	NA	NA	TRBJ2-1	CASSPTFGTLYNEQFF	TGTGCCAGCAGCCCAACCTTCGGGACACTCTACAATGAGCAGTTCTTC
TRBV6-2/TRBV6-3	NA	NA	TRBJ1-5	CASNDRINQPQHF	TGTGCCAGCAACGACAGAATCAATCAGCCCCAGCATTTT
TRBV4-1	few	TRBD2	TRBJ2-1	CASSQVWTSYHNEQFF	TGCGCCAGCAGCCAAGTTTGGACTAGCTATCACAATGAGCAGTTCTTC
TRBV7-9	few	NA	TRBJ2-5	CASSPDIEETQYF	TGTGCCAGCAGCCCGGATATAGAGGAGACCCAGTACTTC
TRBV6-2/TRBV6-3	many	TRBD1	TRBJ1-5	CASSRTGEPQPQHF	TGTGCCAGCAGCCGGACAGGGGAACCCCAGCCCCAGCATTTT
TRBV4-1	NA	NA	TRBJ1-2	CASSQEVDRVYGYTF	TGCGCCAGCAGCCAAGAGGTGGATCGAGTCTATGGCTACACCTTC
TRBV7-2	NA	TRBD2	TRBJ2-1	CASSLTSGGIVYNEQFF	TGTGCCAGCAGCTTAACTAGCGGGGGGATCGTTTACAATGAGCAGTTCTTC
TRBV10-3	many	NA	TRBJ2-3	CAIRGSRRSDTQYF	TGTGCCATCCGGGGGAGCCGGCGGTCAGATACGCAGTATTTT
TRBV7-9	few	NA	TRBJ1-1	CASSSQGLTEAFF	TGTGCCAGCAGCTCCCAGGGCTTAACTGAAGCTTTCTTT
TRBV6-2/TRBV6-3	few	NA	TRBJ2-3	CASSRTTDTQYF	TGTGCCAGCAGCAGGACTACAGATACGCAGTATTTT